The clone carrying this T cell receptor (beta chain) showed up just a few times. This entry comes from a study of blood T cell repertoires in COVID-19. In the study overall: Samples representing acute and convalescent COVID-19 were sourced from the United States, Italy and Spain. T cells, B-cell-depleted T cells, or PBMCs provided the cDNA or gDNA that served as material.

Only in-frame clones appear in the TCRdb table, and some are missing; sequencing was by immunoSEQ multiplex PCR. The data show some 340,000 clones, with 90% seen just once and 3.9% held by the top ten. CDR1 and CDR2 (germline): MNHEY, SVGEGT. The CDR3 covers 14 residues. V gave up 3 bases and J gave up 6 bases, with 15 bases separating them. The sequencing sample was made of PBMCs or T cells enriched from blood (not recorded which). This clonotype was sampled from a woman aged 25 to 39 who had been exposed to COVID-19. The chain has TRBV6-2 or TRBV6-3 and TRBJ2-7, with TRBD2 as a possible D gene (6 bases). The CDR3 spells CASSYWRGPVEQYF. CDR3 DNA sequence: TGTGCCAGCAGTTATTGGCGGGGTCCAGTCGAGCAGTACTTC.